The rows below give T cell receptor beta chains drawn from one sample of a study of cytomegalovirus exposure and HLA in healthy donors. TCRdb's copy holds only in-frame clones and misses some; the assay was immunoSEQ multiplex PCR. The sample records 150,000 to 200,000 clones, roughly four fifths being singletons. Sample: PBMCs. The receptor source for this set is a woman between 40 and 55 years old in good health and CMV-seronegative. The CDR3 runs from the conserved cysteine through the conserved F or W. The D gene is left open where the match is weak. Clone size appears in some rows only: once, few, many, or a class for an expanded clone.

j_call: TRBJ2-7; v_call: TRBV2; d_call: TRBD1; clone_size: NA; cdr3_nt: TGTGCCACCAGAGAGGGGACAGGGGTACACGAGCAGTACTTC; cdr3_aa: CATREGTGVHEQYF
j_call: TRBJ2-1; v_call: TRBV7-8; d_call: NA; clone_size: once; cdr3_nt: TGTGCCAGCAGCATCCGGGACTCCTCCTACAATGAGCAGTTCTTC; cdr3_aa: CASSIRDSSYNEQFF
j_call: TRBJ2-3; v_call: TRBV6-1; d_call: NA; clone_size: NA; cdr3_nt: TGTGCCAGCAGAGCCAGGGTGGAGAGCACAGATACGCAGTATTTT; cdr3_aa: CASRARVESTDTQYF
j_call: TRBJ1-1; v_call: TRBV5-6; d_call: NA; clone_size: once; cdr3_nt: TGTGCCAGCAGCTTGGTGGACAGCCCTGAAGCTTTCTTT; cdr3_aa: CASSLVDSPEAFF
j_call: TRBJ2-5; v_call: TRBV7-2; d_call: NA; clone_size: few; cdr3_nt: TGTGCCAGCAGCCCCCCTGTCGGAGCCCAAGAGACCCAGTACTTC; cdr3_aa: CASSPPVGAQETQYF
j_call: TRBJ2-7; v_call: TRBV5-1; d_call: TRBD1; clone_size: NA; cdr3_nt: TGCGCCAGCAGCTTCGAAGGGACAGGGGGCAACGAGCAGTACTTC; cdr3_aa: CASSFEGTGGNEQYF
j_call: TRBJ2-1; v_call: TRBV9; d_call: NA; clone_size: NA; cdr3_nt: TGTGCCAGCAGCGTAGGACACCTGAGCTCCTACAATGAGCAGTTCTTC; cdr3_aa: CASSVGHLSSYNEQFF
j_call: TRBJ2-7; v_call: TRBV5-4; d_call: NA; clone_size: NA; cdr3_nt: TGTGCCAGCAGCAGTTGGCCGGGGGAGCAGTACTTC; cdr3_aa: CASSSWPGEQYF
j_call: TRBJ2-7; v_call: TRBV6-5; d_call: NA; clone_size: once; cdr3_nt: TGTGCCAGCAGCCGTCCCGGGACAAGCGAGCAGTACTTC; cdr3_aa: CASSRPGTSEQYF
j_call: TRBJ1-5; v_call: TRBV29-1; d_call: NA; clone_size: NA; cdr3_nt: TGCAGCGTTGCCACAGGTTTAAGTCAGCCCCAGCATTTT; cdr3_aa: CSVATGLSQPQHF
j_call: TRBJ2-5; v_call: TRBV12-5; d_call: TRBD2; clone_size: NA; cdr3_nt: TGTGCTAGTGGTCGGGGGGGCGGAATTCAAGAGACCCAGTACTTC; cdr3_aa: CASGRGGGIQETQYF
j_call: TRBJ2-3; v_call: TRBV27; d_call: NA; clone_size: NA; cdr3_nt: TGTGCCAGCAGAACTGGACAGACCTCCACAGATACGCAGTATTTT; cdr3_aa: CASRTGQTSTDTQYF
j_call: TRBJ2-1; v_call: TRBV21-1; d_call: NA; clone_size: few; cdr3_nt: TGTGCCAGCGGGATGGGACTAGCGGGCAATGAGCAGTTCTTC; cdr3_aa: CASGMGLAGNEQFF
j_call: TRBJ1-5; v_call: TRBV5-1; d_call: NA; clone_size: NA; cdr3_nt: TGCGCCAGCAGCTTGGAGTCGGATCAGCCCCAGCATTTT; cdr3_aa: CASSLESDQPQHF
j_call: TRBJ1-5; v_call: TRBV19; d_call: TRBD1; clone_size: NA; cdr3_nt: TGTGCCAGTAAAGACAGGGGGCTACAGCCCCAGCATTTT; cdr3_aa: CASKDRGLQPQHF
j_call: TRBJ2-1; v_call: TRBV5-1; d_call: NA; clone_size: NA; cdr3_nt: TGCGCCAGCAGCTTGGACCTCGCGGACAATGAGCAGTTCTTC; cdr3_aa: CASSLDLADNEQFF
j_call: TRBJ2-1; v_call: TRBV9; d_call: TRBD2; clone_size: NA; cdr3_nt: TGTGCCAGCAGCGTAGCTGGAGCGGGAGTTAGTAATGAGCAGTTCTTC; cdr3_aa: CASSVAGAGVSNEQFF
j_call: TRBJ1-1; v_call: TRBV19; d_call: TRBD1; clone_size: once; cdr3_nt: TGTGCCAGTAGTAGATCTCAGGGGGCGTTGGGGAACACTGAAGCTTTCTTT; cdr3_aa: CASSRSQGALGNTEAFF
j_call: TRBJ1-4; v_call: TRBV29-1; d_call: NA; clone_size: few; cdr3_nt: TGCAGCGTGACGCAGGAACGCCGGGGGAAAAAACTGTTTTTT; cdr3_aa: CSVTQERRGKKLFF
j_call: TRBJ1-3; v_call: TRBV28; d_call: TRBD1; clone_size: NA; cdr3_nt: TGTGCCAGCCTTGACAGGGCCGGAAACACCATATATTTT; cdr3_aa: CASLDRAGNTIYF
j_call: TRBJ2-3; v_call: TRBV28; d_call: NA; clone_size: NA; cdr3_nt: TGTGCCAGCAGTGCAAGGACCGGAGGGGTAGATACGCAGTATTTT; cdr3_aa: CASSARTGGVDTQYF
j_call: TRBJ2-1; v_call: TRBV9; d_call: TRBD2; clone_size: NA; cdr3_nt: TGTGCCAGCAGCGTAGGAGCGGGAGCGGGTGAGCAGTTCTTC; cdr3_aa: CASSVGAGAGEQFF
j_call: TRBJ1-4; v_call: TRBV4-1; d_call: NA; clone_size: few; cdr3_nt: TGCGCCAGCAGCCGCGGAGGATTTAATGAAAAACTGTTTTTT; cdr3_aa: CASSRGGFNEKLFF
j_call: TRBJ1-2; v_call: TRBV5-1; d_call: NA; clone_size: NA; cdr3_nt: TGCGCCAGCAGCTCACAGGCGTCTAACTATGGCTACACCTTC; cdr3_aa: CASSSQASNYGYTF
j_call: TRBJ2-7; v_call: TRBV11-2; d_call: TRBD2; clone_size: NA; cdr3_nt: TGTGCCAGCAGTTATACATCTAGCGGGATGAGCTCCTACGAGCAGTACTTC; cdr3_aa: CASSYTSSGMSSYEQYF
j_call: TRBJ1-1; v_call: TRBV15; d_call: NA; clone_size: NA; cdr3_nt: TGTGCCACCAGCAGAGAGGGGGGGCTCACTGAAGCTTTCTTT; cdr3_aa: CATSREGGLTEAFF
j_call: TRBJ2-1; v_call: TRBV28; d_call: TRBD2; clone_size: NA; cdr3_nt: TGTGCCAGCCAGCTAGCGGGAGGAACGGATGAGCAGTTCTTC; cdr3_aa: CASQLAGGTDEQFF
j_call: TRBJ1-1; v_call: TRBV4-1; d_call: NA; clone_size: NA; cdr3_nt: TGCGCCAGCAGCCAAGGTAGCGCGCGCTTCGTATCTGAAGCTTTCTTT; cdr3_aa: CASSQGSARFVSEAFF
j_call: TRBJ2-6; v_call: TRBV18; d_call: TRBD1; clone_size: NA; cdr3_nt: TGTGCCAGCTCACCGTCGGGACAGGGGACTGGGGCCAACGTCCTGACTTTC; cdr3_aa: CASSPSGQGTGANVLTF
j_call: TRBJ2-3; v_call: TRBV6-6; d_call: NA; clone_size: NA; cdr3_nt: TGTGCCACCCAAGAGGATAGCACAGATACGCAGTATTTT; cdr3_aa: CATQEDSTDTQYF
j_call: TRBJ2-3; v_call: TRBV5-1; d_call: NA; clone_size: NA; cdr3_nt: TGCGCCACCTCAACGGCTGGGGGCTTAGATACGCAGTATTTT; cdr3_aa: CATSTAGGLDTQYF
j_call: TRBJ1-4; v_call: TRBV6-5; d_call: NA; clone_size: NA; cdr3_nt: TGTGCCAGCAGAGAGCTCGCAACTAATGAAAAACTGTTTTTT; cdr3_aa: CASRELATNEKLFF
j_call: TRBJ2-5; v_call: TRBV5-1; d_call: TRBD2; clone_size: NA; cdr3_nt: TGCGCCAGCAGCCTAGTAGCGGGAGCAAGCGAGACCCAGTACTTC; cdr3_aa: CASSLVAGASETQYF